This passage covers 29 T cell receptor beta chains from one sample sequenced in a study of T cell responses to AZD1222 COVID-19 vaccine. The method was immunoSEQ multiplex PCR; TCRdb's version includes in-frame clones alone and lacks a portion of them. The sample includes about 180,000 clones, approximately 90% of them seen just once. The source was peripheral blood, collected on day 0 of AZD1222 vaccination. Receptors originate from an adult in good health.

The chain carries TRBV7-9 and TRBJ2-1; TRBD1 aligns across 9 bases. Germline trimming cut 4 bases from V and 7 bases from J; bases unmatched to any gene: 8. Looked up from germline, CDR1 is SEHNR and CDR2 is FQNEAQ (reference sequence). CDR3 size: 15 residues. The CDR3 nucleotides read TGTGCCAGCAGCTCTAATTGGGACAGGGAGAATGAGCAGTTCTTC. Translated: CASSSNWDRENEQFF.

The chain is built from TRBV27 and TRBJ1-4, with a weak D call TRBD1 (6 bases). Germline-derived CDR1 and CDR2 are MNHEY and SMNVEV (reference sequence). V lost 5 bases, J lost 7 bases, and 14 bases lay in between. CDR3 size: 14 residues. This CDR3 is CASSNQGPGEKLFF. DNA of the CDR3: TGTGCCAGCAGTAACCAGGGGCCTGGTGAAAAACTGTTTTTT.

The rearrangement joins TRBV7-9 to TRBJ2-3; 8 bases are shared with TRBD1. Losses at the gene ends were 4 bases for V and 8 bases for J; bases not matched to a gene: 2. The CDR3 runs 12 residues. Germline CDR1 reads SEHNR; CDR2 reads FQNEAQ (reference sequence). CDR3 sequence reads: CASSSGQGTQYF. The DNA of the CDR3 is TGTGCCAGCAGCTCTGGACAGGGTACGCAGTATTTT.

The V and J genes are TRBV5-4 and TRBJ2-3; D call uncertain. Germline V gene sequence: CDR1 SGHNT, CDR2 YYREEE (reference sequence). The CDR3 covers 13 residues. The V end was cut by 3 bases, the J end by 1 base, with 6 bases between. Here the CDR3 DNA reads TGTGCCAGCAGCTCAAGTCGCACAGATACGCAGTATTTT. Its protein product is CASSSSRTDTQYF.

This clone was seen only once. The chain joins TRBV20-1 to TRBJ1-1; a possible D gene is TRBD1 (6 bases). Germline V gene sequence: CDR1 DFQATT, CDR2 SNEGSKA (reference sequence). This CDR3 is 15 amino acids long. With 3 bases removed from V and 2 bases from J, the gap between germline ends came to 16 bases. The CDR3 spells CSASSRGRENTEAFF. For the CDR3, the DNA is TGCAGTGCTAGTAGTAGGGGGAGAGAAAACACTGAAGCTTTCTTT.

This clone occurred once. V and J are TRBV14 and TRBJ2-1; 16 bases match TRBD2. The CDR3 length is 16 residues. Germline V CDR1 and CDR2: SGHDN, FVKESK. V was pared by 4 bases and J by 7 bases, with 4 bases of the junction left unmatched. CDR3 DNA: TGTGCCAGCAGCCCGGGACTAGCGGGGGGGCGTAATGAGCAGTTCTTC. Translation: CASSPGLAGGRNEQFF.

V usage is TRBV5-1 and J usage is TRBJ1-2; a weak D match, TRBD1 (5 bases). Trimming left V 2 bases short and J 7 bases short, with 15 bases between. In germline, CDR1 is SGHRS, CDR2 YFSETQ. The CDR3 has 14 amino acids. The CDR3 reads CASSFGDRLFGYTF. The CDR3 DNA reads as TGCGCCAGCAGCTTTGGGGACCGACTATTTGGCTACACCTTC. Full variable domain (outside the CDR3, taken from reference TRBV5-1 and TRBJ1-2): KAGVTQTPRYLIKTRGQQVTLSCSPISGHRSVSWYQQTPGQGLQFLFEYFSETQRNKGNFPGRFSGRQFSNSRSEMNVSTLELGDSALYLCASSFGDRLFGYTFGSGTRLTVV.

V and J are TRBV6-5 and TRBJ1-1; D remains ambiguous. Germline lookup yields CDR1 MNHEY and CDR2 SVGAGI. CDR3 size: 15 residues. Between the trimmed V and J ends, which lost 2 bases and 2 bases, there was a span of 12 bases. The CDR3 region has the DNA TGTGCCAGCAGTTACGTGGCGGGAATCAACACTGAAGCTTTCTTT. It codes for CASSYVAGINTEAFF.

The gene calls are TRBV6-4 and TRBJ1-5; maybe TRBD1 (6 bases). The CDR3 has 15 residues. Trimming left V 6 bases short and J 4 bases short, with 16 bases between. Germline-derived CDR1 and CDR2 are MRHNA and SNTAGT. The CDR3: CASSAQGGGNQPQHF. CDR3 DNA: TGTGCCAGCAGCGCACAGGGTGGCGGAAATCAGCCCCAGCATTTT.

The chain employs TRBV5-5 and TRBJ1-1; D remains ambiguous. Germline CDR1 reads SGHKS; CDR2 reads YYEKEE (reference sequence). V was cut by 3 bases and J by 0 bases, with 9 bases left in between. CDR3 length: 14 amino acids. This CDR3 is CASSWGFMNTEAFF. Here the CDR3 DNA reads TGTGCCAGCAGCTGGGGATTCATGAACACTGAAGCTTTCTTT. Full variable domain (rest looked up from reference TRBV5-5 and TRBJ1-1): DAGVTQSPTHLIKTRGQQVTLRCSPISGHKSVSWYQQVLGQGPQFIFQYYEKEERGRGNFPDRFSARQFPNYSSELNVNALLLGDSALYLCASSWGFMNTEAFFGQGTRLTVV.

CDR3 nucleotide sequence: TGCGCCAGCAGCTTGGATCCTGTGAACACTGAAGCTTTCTTT. Encoded protein: CASSLDPVNTEAFF. This chain connects TRBV5-1 to TRBJ1-1; D unclear. The CDR3 spans 14 residues. Per the germline V gene, CDR1 is SGHRS and CDR2 is YFSETQ. V was cut by 0 bases and J by 0 bases, with 6 bases left in between.

This chain links TRBV6-5 with TRBJ2-7, with 7 bases fitting TRBD1. V lost 4 bases to trimming and J lost 3 bases; unmatched junction nucleotides: 6. Germline-derived CDR1 and CDR2 are MNHEY and SVGAGI. This CDR3 region has 14 residues. The CDR3 nucleotides read TGTGCCAGCAGTTCAGGACAGGATCTCTACGAGCAGTACTTC. It encodes CASSSGQDLYEQYF.

The chain uses TRBV23-1 and TRBJ2-1; the match to TRBD1 covers 9 bases. TRBV23-1 is an ORF; its function is uncertain. This CDR3 is 14 amino acids long. The ends lost 6 bases at V and 10 bases at J; junction bases unmatched: 10. CDR3 sequence reads: CASSRRDRDQEQFF. CDR3 DNA: TGCGCCAGCAGCCGCAGGGACAGGGACCAAGAGCAGTTCTTC.

This clone was observed a few times. The J gene is TRBJ1-2, the V gene TRBV19; TRBD1 might be the D (6 bases). This CDR3 is 12 amino acids long. Germline V gene sequence: CDR1 LNHDA, CDR2 SQIVND (reference sequence). The germline V and J ends were trimmed by 5 bases and 5 bases, with 9 bases remaining between them. Here the CDR3 reads CASSVTGYGYTF. CDR3 sequence (DNA): TGTGCCAGTAGTGTGACAGGTTATGGCTACACCTTC. The whole variable domain, filled in from reference TRBV19 and TRBJ1-2, reads DGGITQSPKYLFRKEGQNVTLSCEQNLNHDAMYWYRQDPGQGLRLIYYSQIVNDFQKGDIAEGYSVSREKKESFPLTVTSAQKNPTAFYLCASSVTGYGYTFGSGTRLTVV.

The chain couples TRBV2 to TRBJ2-1; a possible D gene is TRBD2 (6 bases). CDR3 length: 13 amino acids. From germline, CDR1 is SNHLY and CDR2 FYNNEI. The V end was cut by 8 bases, the J end by 7 bases, with 15 bases between. This chain's CDR3 is CASVGPEGNEQFF. The DNA of the CDR3 is TGTGCCAGCGTGGGACCGGAGGGGAATGAGCAGTTCTTC.

This chain joins TRBV5-4 and TRBJ1-5, with 9 bases fitting TRBD1. CDR1 SGHNT and CDR2 YYREEE come from the germline V gene (reference sequence). Germline trimming cut 4 bases from V and 7 bases from J; bases unmatched to any gene: 6. The CDR3 length is 14 residues. CDR3 in amino acids: CASSIQGAGQPQHF. CDR3 nucleotide sequence: TGTGCCAGCAGCATACAGGGGGCGGGGCAGCCCCAGCATTTT.

The genes are TRBV3-1 (or the pseudogene TRBV3-2) and TRBJ1-3, with no clear D. The germline V gene has CDR1 LGHDT and CDR2 YNNKEL (reference sequence). V lost 4 bases and J 1 base, leaving 8 bases between the germline ends. This CDR3 comprises 14 residues. This chain's CDR3 is CASSPGSSGNTIYF. Written as DNA, the CDR3 is TGTGCCAGCAGCCCAGGATCGTCTGGAAACACCATATATTTT.

The chain's CDR3 is CASSGAGGADTQYF. The CDR3, as DNA: TGCGCCAGCAGTGGAGCGGGGGGGGCAGATACGCAGTATTTT. This chain links TRBV10-2 with TRBJ2-3; 10 nucleotides line up with TRBD2. The CDR3 is 14 amino acids. Trimming took 4 bases from V and 4 from J; bases not matched to a gene: 2. The V gene's germline CDR1 is WSHSY and CDR2 SAAADI.

The chain combines TRBV15 with TRBJ2-1, with no clear D. This CDR3 contains 13 residues. The V and J ends lost 1 base and 1 base respectively, with 2 bases between them. Per germline, CDR1 LNHNV and CDR2 YYDKDF (reference sequence). Written as DNA, the CDR3 is TGTGCCACCAGCAGAGGGTCCTACAATGAGCAGTTCTTC. This codes for CATSRGSYNEQFF.

This chain uses TRBV27 with TRBJ2-2; possible D gene TRBD1, 5 bases. The CDR3 runs to 13 residues. The V end lost 5 bases, the J end lost 9 bases, and 13 bases lay between the germline ends. CDR1 is MNHEY, CDR2 SMNVEV, per germline (reference sequence). The CDR3 sequence: CASSGAGLRELFF. CDR3 sequence (DNA): TGTGCCAGCAGTGGGGCAGGGCTCCGGGAGCTGTTTTTT.

J is TRBJ2-2 and V is TRBV7-2; D gene uncertain. Trimming left V 1 base short and J 5 bases short, with 11 bases between. The germline V gene encodes CDR1 SGHTA and CDR2 FQGNSA. There are 15 residues in the CDR3. The DNA for the CDR3 is TGTGCCAGCAGCTTAGGCCAGTTAGTTACCGGGGAGCTGTTTTTT. This sequence encodes CASSLGQLVTGELFF.

The CDR3 DNA reads as TGTGCCAGCAGCGTAGGGGGGGCCGCCAATGAGCAGTTCTTC. As protein: CASSVGGAANEQFF. The chain combines TRBV9 with TRBJ2-1; either TRBD1 or TRBD2 may supply D (6 bases each). Per the germline V gene, CDR1 is SGDLS and CDR2 is YYNGEE. V was trimmed by 0 bases and J by 6 bases, leaving 10 bases between them. The CDR3 sequence is 14 residues long.

CDR3 protein: CASSERVTREAFF. The CDR3 coding sequence is TGTGCCAGCAGTGAACGGGTCACGAGGGAAGCTTTCTTT. The chain joins TRBV6-1 to TRBJ1-1; D not resolved. The V gene's germline CDR1 is MNHNS and CDR2 SASEGT. The CDR3 is 13 residues long. V lost 2 bases and J lost 8, with 12 bases in between.

This chain uses TRBV5-5 with TRBJ2-7, with D unclear. Trimming stripped 2 bases from V and 5 bases from J, with 11 bases between. The CDR3 is 13 residues long. CDR1 SGHKS and CDR2 YYEKEE come from the germline V gene (reference sequence). This CDR3 reads CASSLGVFHEQYF. The CDR3 DNA reads TGTGCCAGCAGCTTAGGAGTGTTCCACGAGCAGTACTTC.

Comment on this clone: Additional DNA sequences in this sample encode the identical CDR3. The chain recombines TRBV11-2 with TRBJ1-3, with D hard to call. Trimming stripped 0 bases from V and 3 bases from J, with 3 bases between. Germline CDR1 and CDR2: SGHAT and FQNNGV. The CDR3 sequence is 13 residues long. This CDR3 is CASSLDGGNTIYF. CDR3 bases: TGTGCCAGCAGCTTAGACGGTGGAAACACCATATATTTT.

The table lists this clone with a count of one. The CDR3: CATSGRTNTGELFF. The CDR3 region has the DNA TGTGCCACCAGTGGCCGGACTAACACCGGGGAGCTGTTTTTT. This chain uses TRBV24-1 with TRBJ2-2; possible D gene TRBD2, 5 bases. Trimming removed 5 bases at V and 2 bases at J, with 8 bases between. Germline V CDR1 and CDR2: KGHDR, SFDVKD. The CDR3 loop spans 14 amino acids.

This chain joins TRBV3-1 (or the pseudogene TRBV3-2) and TRBJ2-5; a possible D gene is TRBD1 (7 bases). Trimming took 4 bases from V and 2 from J, leaving 11 bases between them. The CDR3 has 14 residues. In germline, CDR1 is LGHDT, CDR2 YNNKEL (reference sequence). DNA for the CDR3: TGTGCCAGCAGCCCGCGGGACAGACAAGAGACCCAGTACTTC. Its translation: CASSPRDRQETQYF.

The chain is built from TRBV6-5 and TRBJ1-2, with D maybe TRBD1 (5 bases). Germline values: CDR1 MNHEY, CDR2 SVGAGI. Trimming removed 8 bases at V and 2 bases at J, with 18 bases between. CDR3 length: 15 amino acids. This CDR3 reads CASAWQGAPNYGYTF. Written as DNA, the CDR3 is TGTGCCAGCGCGTGGCAGGGCGCTCCAAACTATGGCTACACCTTC.

The table lists this clone with a count of one. This chain connects TRBV9 to TRBJ1-4; D is unresolved. The CDR3 has 16 amino acids. The V gene's germline CDR1 is SGDLS and CDR2 YYNGEE. Trimming pared 3 bases from V and 5 bases from J, leaving 17 bases between. CDR3 region: CASSEKTGQQNEKLFF. The CDR3 DNA reads as TGTGCCAGCAGCGAAAAAACCGGGCAGCAAAATGAAAAACTGTTTTTT.